This TCR beta chain came from a study of cytomegalovirus exposure and HLA in healthy donors. Broader study findings: What TCR beta sequences reportedly achieved was accurate prediction of HLA-A and HLA-B alleles in most subjects.

The PCR was carried out with 60 Vbeta primers and 13 Jbeta primers. Method: immunoSEQ multiplex PCR; TCRdb's copy keeps in-frame clones and lacks some. The table records about 200,000 clones, less than 85% of them present only once. Germline V CDR1 and CDR2: SGHVS, FNYEAQ. V dropped 5 bases and J dropped 4; count of bases not matched to a gene: 6. The CDR3 is made up of 15 amino acids. As regards this clone: The antigen is unknown.

The specimen was PBMCs. The receptor comes from a girl aged 5-17 years in good health and CMV-seropositive. The V call is TRBV7-6, the J call TRBJ2-3; TRBD2 agrees at 10 bases. CDR3 DNA: TGTGCCAGCAGCCCTAAGCGGGGGGGCGCAGATACGCAGTATTTT. Protein product: CASSPKRGGADTQYF.